Below, 2 T cell receptor beta chains from the same sample are listed, as sequenced in a study of T-cell memory formation after mild COVID-19. TCRdb called the 5' RACE reads again in MiXCR, with one record for every CDR3 protein. The sample holds 100,000 to 150,000 distinct CDR3 sequences, approximately 15% seen once. The sample was PBMCs or a T cell subset sorted from them (not recorded which). These TCRs come from a man between 18 and 35 years old who had mild COVID-19 (a few samples of this study predate the infection). Cell type and time point are not known.

The chain joins TRBV24-1 to TRBJ2-1, with a possible D match to TRBD2 (7 bases). The CDR3 is 15 amino acids. Trimming stripped 1 base from V and 7 bases from J, with 13 bases between. Per the germline V gene, CDR1 is KGHDR and CDR2 is SFDVKD. The DNA of the CDR3 is TGTGCCACCAGTGATTTTAAGGGGGGGCGAAATGAGCAGTTCTTC. Translation gives CATSDFKGGRNEQFF.

This clonotype was detected a few times. The chain employs TRBV12-3 or TRBV12-4 and TRBJ2-3; D ambiguous. The CDR3 loop spans 13 amino acids. Trimming left V 6 bases short and J 4 bases short, with 11 bases between. The CDR3 loop reads CASSLVSADTQYF. CDR3 nucleotides: TGTGCCAGCAGCCTGGTAAGCGCAGATACGCAGTATTTT.